These 28 T cell receptor beta chains originate from one sample sequenced in a study of T cell responses to AZD1222 COVID-19 vaccine. This table comes from immunoSEQ multiplex PCR, and its TCRdb copy is limited to in-frame clones, with some not included. In the table there are some 96,000 clones, roughly nine tenths of which are singletons. This sample comprised peripheral blood, obtained on day 0 of AZD1222 vaccination. Every receptor here comes from an adult in good health.

The J gene is TRBJ1-6, the V gene TRBV4-1; no firm D call. The CDR3 runs 16 residues. Per germline, CDR1 MGHRA and CDR2 YSYEKL. Trimming removed 1 base from V and 4 bases from J, with 11 bases in between. CDR3: CASSQAQELYNSPLHF. The CDR3 DNA follows: TGCGCCAGCAGCCAAGCCCAGGAACTATATAATTCACCCCTCCACTTT.

The table lists this clone with a count of one. This chain uses TRBV12-1 with TRBJ2-1; the D call in the table, TRBD2, was not verified against the DNA. TRBV12-1 is a documented pseudogene. The CDR3 loop spans 14 amino acids. CDR3 sequence: CASSQWGLRNEQFF. The CDR3 DNA is TGTGCCAGCAGCCAGTGGGGACTAAGGAATGAGCAGTTCTTC.

The sample holds one count of this clone. The chain uses TRBV6-5 and TRBJ2-7; TRBD1 matches 9 bases. V was pared by 6 bases and J by 3 bases, with 9 bases of the junction left unmatched. CDR1 and CDR2 (germline): MNHEY, SVGAGI. This CDR3 has 15 amino acids. The CDR3 sequence: CASSKTGTGRYEQYF. In DNA, the CDR3 is TGTGCCAGCAGCAAAACCGGGACAGGGCGCTACGAGCAGTACTTC.

This clone came up once. The junction does not match germline at one end; this may be a read error. V usage is TRBV6-5 and J usage is TRBJ2-5; tentatively, D is TRBD2 (5 bases). CDR1 is MNHEY and CDR2 is SVGAGI in the germline V gene. The CDR3 loop spans 10 amino acids. This CDR3 reads CASSWPPGNF. The CDR3 coding sequence is TGTGCCAGCAGTTGGCCCCCGGGGAACTTC.

This chain connects TRBV7-8 to TRBJ2-3, with 9 bases fitting TRBD1. Germline values: CDR1 SGHVS, CDR2 FQNEAQ. J gave up 15 bases and V 8 bases, and 27 bases lay outside the gene matches. This CDR3 has 17 amino acids. The CDR3 loop is CASSSTSGTGRSGRGYF. The CDR3 DNA sequence: TGTGCCAGCTCATCAACCTCCGGGACAGGGCGTTCGGGGCGCGGATATTTT.

J is TRBJ1-1 and V is TRBV12-3 or TRBV12-4; D remains ambiguous. Trimming left V 1 base short and J 8 bases short, with 5 bases between. The CDR3 extends over 11 amino acids. The CDR3 DNA reads TGTGCCAGCAGTTTAGGGGGAGAAGCTTTCTTT. It is translated as CASSLGGEAFF.

The chain couples TRBV2 to TRBJ2-5, with TRBD2 identical over 12 bases. The germline CDR1 and CDR2 sequences are SNHLY and FYNNEI. This CDR3 region has 15 residues. After removal of 3 bases from V and 3 bases from J, the junction contained 2 bases not matched to a gene. The CDR3 coding sequence is TGTGCCAGCAGTGATCCTAGCGGGAGGGAAGAGACCCAGTACTTC. Amino acid sequence: CASSDPSGREETQYF.

V is TRBV7-9 and J is TRBJ1-6; tentative D call: TRBD1 (6 bases). Germline V gene data show CDR1 as SEHNR and CDR2 as FQNEAQ (reference sequence). V was clipped by 5 bases and J by 6 bases, with 14 bases between them. The length of the CDR3 is 15 residues. CDR3 sequence: CASSITGLGNSPLHF. CDR3 DNA: TGTGCCAGCAGCATTACAGGGCTCGGTAATTCACCCCTCCACTTT.

The chain links TRBV12-5 to TRBJ2-3; D tentatively fits TRBD1 or TRBD2 (5 bases each). Germline CDR1 LGHNT, CDR2 FRNRAP. This CDR3 comprises 14 residues. Trimming removed 0 bases at V and 4 bases at J, with 8 bases between. CDR3 region: CASGLVPGPDTQYF. DNA for the CDR3: TGTGCTAGTGGTTTGGTACCGGGACCAGATACGCAGTATTTT.

The chain couples TRBV4-3 to TRBJ1-2; unclear D gene. V was shortened by 0 bases and J by 2 bases, with 25 bases between the two germline ends. The CDR3 runs 20 residues. The V gene's germline CDR1 is LGHNA and CDR2 YSLEER. CDR3 coding DNA: TGCGCCAGCAGCCAAGATCGGGGAGCCGGGCCCGAGGTTCCGAACTATGGCTACACCTTC. Its translation: CASSQDRGAGPEVPNYGYTF.

This sequence joins TRBV18 and TRBJ2-5; no clear D. Looked up from germline, CDR1 is KGHSH and CDR2 is LQKENI. V was trimmed by 1 base and J by 3 bases, leaving 6 bases between them. There are 13 residues in the CDR3. The CDR3 DNA reads as TGTGCCAGCTCACCACGGGCAGAAGAGACCCAGTACTTC. It encodes CASSPRAEETQYF.

This clone showed up just once. This CDR3 is CASSLEASEYQETQYF. The CDR3 DNA follows: TGCGCCAGCAGCTTGGAGGCTAGCGAGTACCAAGAGACCCAGTACTTC. The V call is TRBV5-1, the J call TRBJ2-5, with D tentatively TRBD2 (6 bases). Germline lookup yields CDR1 SGHRS and CDR2 YFSETQ. V was shortened by 0 bases and J by 0 bases, with 12 bases between the two germline ends. This CDR3 is built from 16 residues. Complete variable domain (other parts from reference TRBV5-1 and TRBJ2-5): KAGVTQTPRYLIKTRGQQVTLSCSPISGHRSVSWYQQTPGQGLQFLFEYFSETQRNKGNFPGRFSGRQFSNSRSEMNVSTLELGDSALYLCASSLEASEYQETQYFGPGTRLLVL.

The chain employs TRBV5-6 and TRBJ1-3; D is unclear. This CDR3 region has 14 residues. The germline V gene has CDR1 SGHDT and CDR2 YYEEEE. The V end was cut by 2 bases, the J end by 0 bases, with 6 bases between. Here the CDR3 reads CASSLPHSGNTIYF. The DNA for the CDR3 is TGTGCCAGCAGCTTACCGCACTCTGGAAACACCATATATTTT.

V and J are TRBV24-1 and TRBJ2-2; 8 bases agree with TRBD1. This CDR3 is 17 amino acids long. The V gene end was trimmed by 3 bases and the J gene end by 6 bases; junction bases not matched to a gene: 11. Germline CDR1 KGHDR, CDR2 SFDVKD. The CDR3 DNA reads as TGTGCCACCAGTGATGGCGGACAGGGCGGTAGCGCCGGGGAGCTGTTTTTT. It translates to CATSDGGQGGSAGELFF.

This clone came up once. The rearrangement uses TRBV6-5 and TRBJ2-7; D might be TRBD1 or TRBD2, each matching 5 bases. CDR1 is MNHEY, CDR2 SVGAGI, per germline. The V end lost 0 bases, the J end lost 0 bases, and 9 bases lay between the germline ends. This CDR3 is built from 15 residues. CDR3 nucleotides: TGTGCCAGCAGTTACTCGGGGGTTTACTCCTACGAGCAGTACTTC. This sequence encodes CASSYSGVYSYEQYF.

The genes are TRBV5-1 and TRBJ2-3; possible D gene TRBD2, 5 bases. The germline gives CDR1 SGHRS, CDR2 YFSETQ. V was pared by 4 bases and J by 6 bases, with 18 bases between. CDR3 length: 15 residues. The CDR3 reads CASSLWTVRSDTQYF. The DNA for the CDR3 is TGCGCCAGCAGCCTCTGGACTGTCCGCTCCGATACGCAGTATTTT. Using reference TRBV5-1 and TRBJ2-3 for the parts outside the CDR3, the full variable domain is KAGVTQTPRYLIKTRGQQVTLSCSPISGHRSVSWYQQTPGQGLQFLFEYFSETQRNKGNFPGRFSGRQFSNSRSEMNVSTLELGDSALYLCASSLWTVRSDTQYFGPGTRLTVL.

This clone was picked up one time. CDR3 coding DNA: TGTGCCTTTTCAGGGCCTACCCATGCTTTCTTT. The encoded protein is CAFSGPTHAFF. This chain joins TRBV30 and TRBJ1-1; a possible D gene is TRBD1 (5 bases). The ends were cut back, 7 bases at V and 11 bases at J, with 17 bases in the middle. Germline V lookup: CDR1 GTSNPN, CDR2 SVGIG (reference sequence). The CDR3 consists of 11 residues.

The V gene is TRBV6-2 or TRBV6-3, the J gene TRBJ1-5; 8 bases are shared with TRBD1. Unmatched junction bases numbered 8, after V lost 5 bases and J lost 5 bases. Germline V gene lookup returns CDR1 MNHEY and CDR2 SVGEGT. The CDR3 consists of 15 residues. CDR3: CASSLQGVFYQPQHF. The DNA of the CDR3 is TGTGCCAGCAGTCTACAGGGGGTTTTTTATCAGCCCCAGCATTTT.

The chain is built from TRBV4-1 and TRBJ2-1; TRBD2 agrees at 8 bases. This CDR3 region has 17 residues. The V gene end was trimmed by 1 base and the J gene end by 10 bases; junction bases not matched to a gene: 15. Germline CDR1 MGHRA, CDR2 YSYEKL. The DNA for the CDR3 is TGCGCCAGCAGCCAAGGGTCCTCTCGAGCGGGGGATGGGGAGCAGTTCTTC. It yields the protein CASSQGSSRAGDGEQFF.

The chain links TRBV3-1 (or the pseudogene TRBV3-2) to TRBJ1-2, with a weak D call TRBD1 (6 bases). Germline loops: CDR1 LGHDT, CDR2 YNNKEL (reference sequence). The CDR3 has 17 amino acids. V was cut by 5 bases and J by 8 bases, with 27 bases left in between. The CDR3 sequence: CASSSLGGRGSTRGYTF. In DNA form, the CDR3 reads TGTGCCAGCAGCTCCCTCGGCGGCAGGGGCTCGACTAGGGGCTACACCTTC.

The DNA for the CDR3 is TGTGCCAGTAGTATAGTAGCGGGCTCCTACAATGAGCAGTTCTTC. Translating gives CASSIVAGSYNEQFF. The gene calls are TRBV19 and TRBJ2-1, with 7 nucleotides matching TRBD2. The CDR3 contains 15 residues. V was pared by 1 base and J by 0 bases, with 0 bases of the junction left unmatched. CDR1 and CDR2 from the germline V gene are LNHDA and SQIVND (reference sequence).

The rearrangement links TRBV3-1 (or the pseudogene TRBV3-2) to TRBJ1-4, with D uncertain. This CDR3 is 11 amino acids long. The V end lost 3 bases, the J end lost 7 bases, and 3 bases lay between the germline ends. Germline V gives CDR1 LGHDT, CDR2 YNNKEL (reference sequence). CDR3 sequence: CASSQVEKLFF. CDR3 bases: TGTGCCAGCAGCCAGGTTGAAAAACTGTTTTTT.

This clone has a handful of counts. The same CDR3 arises from other DNA sequences in this sample as well. The chain is built from TRBV9 and TRBJ1-1, with D possibly being TRBD1 (5 bases). This CDR3 has 13 residues. V gave up 3 bases and J gave up 2 bases, with 8 bases separating them. Germline V gives CDR1 SGDLS, CDR2 YYNGEE. DNA for the CDR3: TGTGCCAGCAGCGCCCAGGGAAACACTGAAGCTTTCTTT. Protein: CASSAQGNTEAFF.

The J gene is TRBJ2-1, the V gene TRBV6-4, with 10 positions matching TRBD2. V trimming: 2 bases; J trimming: 4 bases; junction bases outside the gene matches: 5. The CDR3 contains 16 residues. CDR1 MRHNA and CDR2 SNTAGT come from the germline V gene. CDR3: CASSDKGTSEYNEQFF. The DNA for the CDR3 is TGTGCCAGCAGTGACAAAGGGACTAGCGAGTACAATGAGCAGTTCTTC.

The V and J genes are TRBV19 and TRBJ2-7; 7 bases are a match to TRBD1. The CDR3 is 15 amino acids. With V trimmed by 6 bases and J by 1 base, 9 bases remained unmatched. Germline-derived CDR1 and CDR2 are LNHDA and SQIVND (reference sequence). CDR3 loop: CASSHRTGRSYEQYF. CDR3 nucleotides: TGTGCCAGTAGCCACCGGACAGGAAGATCCTACGAGCAGTACTTC.

J is TRBJ1-6 and V is TRBV9; unclear D gene. Germline CDR1 reads SGDLS; CDR2 reads YYNGEE. The CDR3 totals 14 residues. Trimming stripped 0 bases from V and 9 bases from J, with 10 bases between. The CDR3 DNA is TGTGCCAGCAGCGTAGCCGGAGGAAGTTCACCCCTCCACTTT. This gives the protein CASSVAGGSSPLHF.

The chain is built from TRBV6-6 and TRBJ1-4; D gene ambiguous. V was cut by 6 bases and J by 8 bases, with 13 bases left in between. Germline assignment: CDR1 MNHNY and CDR2 SVGAGI (reference sequence). There are 13 residues in the CDR3. CDR3 bases: TGTGCCAGCAGCGACCCGACGGACGAAAAACTGTTTTTT. It specifies CASSDPTDEKLFF.

V usage is TRBV6-4 and J usage is TRBJ2-3, with 8 bases fitting TRBD2. Looked up from germline, CDR1 is MRHNA and CDR2 is SNTAGT. V lost 0 bases and J lost 0; bases outside the gene matches: 2. The CDR3 consists of 16 residues. The CDR3 loop reads CASSDSERGSTDTQYF. The CDR3 DNA reads as TGTGCCAGCAGTGACTCTGAGCGGGGGAGCACAGATACGCAGTATTTT.